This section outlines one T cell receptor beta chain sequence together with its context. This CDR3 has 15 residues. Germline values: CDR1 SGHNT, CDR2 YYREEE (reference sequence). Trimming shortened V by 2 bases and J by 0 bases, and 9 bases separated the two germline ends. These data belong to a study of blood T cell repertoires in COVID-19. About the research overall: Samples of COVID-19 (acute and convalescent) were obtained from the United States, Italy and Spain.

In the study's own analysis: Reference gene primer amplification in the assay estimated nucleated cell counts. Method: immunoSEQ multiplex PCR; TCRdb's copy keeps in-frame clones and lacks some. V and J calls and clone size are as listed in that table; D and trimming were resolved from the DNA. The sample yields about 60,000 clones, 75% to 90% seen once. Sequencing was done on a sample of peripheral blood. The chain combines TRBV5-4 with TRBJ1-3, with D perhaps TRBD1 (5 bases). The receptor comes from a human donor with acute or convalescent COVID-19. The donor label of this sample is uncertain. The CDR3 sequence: CASSFDSHSGNTIYF. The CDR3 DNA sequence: TGTGCCAGCAGCTTTGACAGTCACTCTGGAAACACCATATATTTT. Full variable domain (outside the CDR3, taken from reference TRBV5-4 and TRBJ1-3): ETGVTQSPTHLIKTRGQQVTLRCSSQSGHNTVSWYQQALGQGPQFIFQYYREEENGRGNFPPRFSGLQFPNYSSELNVNALELDDSALYLCASSFDSHSGNTIYFGEGSWLTVV.